The 21 T cell receptor beta chains below come from one sample, sequenced in a study of blood T cell repertoires in COVID-19. This table comes from immunoSEQ multiplex PCR, and its TCRdb copy is limited to in-frame clones, with some not included. Here the sample spans around 310,000 clones, about 89% being singletons. Sequencing was performed on peripheral blood. The receptors stem from a woman aged 60-70 years with acute or convalescent COVID-19.

In this sample, this clone turned up once. This rearrangement joins TRBV28 to TRBJ2-5, with a possible D match to TRBD2 (6 bases). The CDR3 has 19 residues. Germline CDR1 is MDHEN and CDR2 is SYDVKM. Trimming took off 4 bases at V and 2 bases at J, with 26 bases between the two ends. The DNA of the CDR3 is TGTGCCAGCAGTTCACCTTACGCTAGCGCGGGCCCGTATCAAGAGACCCAGTACTTC. Translated, it gives CASSSPYASAGPYQETQYF.

The chain has TRBV7-8 and TRBJ2-7; 7 bases fit TRBD1. Losses at the gene ends were 3 bases for V and 5 bases for J; bases not matched to a gene: 10. Germline assignment: CDR1 SGHVS and CDR2 FQNEAQ. The CDR3 sequence is 15 residues long. The CDR3 nucleotides are TGTGCCAGCAGCTTCCCGGGACAGTTAAGCGACGAGCAGTACTTC. Its translation: CASSFPGQLSDEQYF.

V gene TRBV27 combines with J gene TRBJ1-2; 8 nucleotides align to TRBD1. Germline lookup yields CDR1 MNHEY and CDR2 SMNVEV (reference sequence). The V gene end was trimmed by 5 bases and the J gene end by 5 bases; junction bases not matched to a gene: 13. This CDR3 has 16 residues. Here the CDR3 DNA reads TGTGCCAGCAGTGCCCAACCGACAGGGGCCGCGTATGGCTACACCTTC. It is translated as CASSAQPTGAAYGYTF.

The CDR3 sequence: CAWSVRGGGSLPQHF. The CDR3 DNA sequence: TGTGCCTGGAGTGTACGTGGCGGGGGGTCTCTGCCCCAGCATTTT. V usage is TRBV30 and J usage is TRBJ1-5; maybe TRBD1 (5 bases). The V end lost 0 bases, the J end lost 9 bases, and 18 bases lay between the germline ends. The CDR3 is 15 residues long. Germline V gene data show CDR1 as GTSNPN and CDR2 as SVGIG (reference sequence).

This clone was recorded only once. The rearrangement joins TRBV19 to TRBJ2-7; TRBD2 matches at 12 bases. Germline V lookup: CDR1 LNHDA, CDR2 SQIVND (reference sequence). This CDR3 is built from 17 residues. The trim removed 3 bases at V and 2 bases at J, leaving 8 bases unmatched. The CDR3 loop is CASSMTSGSGGAYEQYF. The CDR3 nucleotides read TGTGCCAGTAGTATGACTAGCGGGAGTGGGGGGGCCTACGAGCAGTACTTC.

Here the CDR3 DNA reads TGCAGCGTAGACGGGACAGGGGGGGGCACAGATACGCAGTATTTT. Translation gives CSVDGTGGGTDTQYF. The rearrangement uses TRBV29-1 and TRBJ2-3, with TRBD1 matching 11 bases. In germline, CDR1 is SQVTM, CDR2 ANQGSEA. This CDR3 comprises 15 residues. V gave up 6 bases and J gave up 1 base; unmatched junction bases: 6.

The chain links TRBV2 to TRBJ1-1; 7 bases line up with TRBD1. Germline V gives CDR1 SNHLY, CDR2 FYNNEI. The trim removed 8 bases at V and 0 bases at J, leaving 3 bases unmatched. CDR3 size: 13 residues. The CDR3 DNA reads TGTGCCAGCCGGAGGGGGCTGAACACTGAAGCTTTCTTT. It is translated as CASRRGLNTEAFF.

The chain recombines TRBV12-3 or TRBV12-4 with TRBJ2-7; TRBD1 is a possible D gene (5 bases). V lost 4 bases to trimming and J lost 2 bases, with 9 bases between them. There are 13 residues in the CDR3. CDR3 nucleotide sequence: TGTGCCAGCAGTTATTTCAGGGCCTACGAGCAGTACTTC. Translation: CASSYFRAYEQYF.

The chain uses TRBV19 and TRBJ2-3, with D possibly being TRBD2 (6 bases). Trimming stripped 5 bases from V and 1 base from J, with 13 bases between. Germline V CDR1 and CDR2: LNHDA, SQIVND (reference sequence). The length of the CDR3 is 15 residues. In DNA form, the CDR3 reads TGTGCCAGTAGTCCCGGGAGATCGGGCACAGATACGCAGTATTTT. It encodes CASSPGRSGTDTQYF. Filled out from reference TRBV19 and TRBJ2-3, the complete variable domain reads DGGITQSPKYLFRKEGQNVTLSCEQNLNHDAMYWYRQDPGQGLRLIYYSQIVNDFQKGDIAEGYSVSREKKESFPLTVTSAQKNPTAFYLCASSPGRSGTDTQYFGPGTRLTVL.

The chain has TRBV28 and TRBJ1-2, with 7 positions matching TRBD1. CDR3 size: 12 residues. V shed 6 bases and J 3 bases; nucleotides not matched to a gene: 1. CDR1 is MDHEN, CDR2 SYDVKM, per germline. CDR3 in DNA: TGTGCCAGCAGAGGGACAGACTATGGCTACACCTTC. It translates to CASRGTDYGYTF.

Comments on this clone: This specimen includes other DNA sequences encoding the same CDR3. This chain links TRBV5-1 with TRBJ2-1; 11 bases map to TRBD2. This CDR3 spans 15 amino acids. The V and J ends lost 5 bases and 0 bases, in that order; junction bases with no gene match: 1. The germline CDR1 and CDR2 sequences are SGHRS and YFSETQ. The DNA for the CDR3 is TGCGCCAGCAGTACTAGCGGGGGCTCCTACAATGAGCAGTTCTTC. This codes for CASSTSGGSYNEQFF.

V usage is TRBV5-1 and J usage is TRBJ2-2, with D possibly matching TRBD1 (6 bases). Trimming cost V 4 bases and J 1 base, with 20 bases left between them. CDR1 SGHRS and CDR2 YFSETQ come from the germline V gene. The CDR3 spans 18 residues. The CDR3 sequence: CASSPAELTRGNTGELFF. The DNA of the CDR3 is TGCGCCAGCAGCCCCGCGGAGCTGACCAGGGGGAACACCGGGGAGCTGTTTTTT.

This rearrangement joins TRBV29-1 to TRBJ1-3; the D is unclear. The length of the CDR3 is 14 residues. The germline V gene encodes CDR1 SQVTM and CDR2 ANQGSEA. V was pared by 3 bases and J by 3 bases, with 12 bases between. The chain's CDR3 is CSVDSLGGGNTIYF. The CDR3 bases are TGCAGCGTTGACTCCCTTGGCGGTGGAAACACCATATATTTT.

J is TRBJ1-1 and V is TRBV3-1 (or the pseudogene TRBV3-2); possibly TRBD1 for D (5 bases). Germline assignment: CDR1 LGHDT and CDR2 YNNKEL (reference sequence). Trimming left V 1 base short and J 0 bases short, with 12 bases between. The CDR3 runs to 16 residues. CDR3 nucleotide sequence: TGTGCCAGCAGCCAAGGTTCAGGGAGGGTGAACACTGAAGCTTTCTTT. Translation: CASSQGSGRVNTEAFF.

The chain is built from TRBV6-1 and TRBJ1-2; a weak D match, TRBD1 (5 bases). The CDR3 consists of 16 residues. Germline CDR1 is MNHNS and CDR2 is SASEGT. Trimming stripped 4 bases from V and 6 bases from J, with 21 bases between. CDR3 sequence: CASSGQGLPPIHGYTF. The CDR3 DNA reads as TGTGCCAGCAGTGGGCAGGGTTTACCCCCAATTCATGGCTACACCTTC.

The V gene is TRBV5-4, the J gene TRBJ2-6; 7 nucleotides match TRBD1. The CDR3 contains 17 residues. The V gene end was trimmed by 0 bases and the J gene end by 1 base; junction bases not matched to a gene: 4. The germline V gene has CDR1 SGHNT and CDR2 YYREEE (reference sequence). The CDR3 reads CASSLVAGGSGANVLTF. The CDR3 DNA reads TGTGCCAGCAGCTTGGTCGCAGGGGGTTCTGGGGCCAACGTCCTGACTTTC. Drawing the rest from reference TRBV5-4 and TRBJ2-6, the complete variable domain is ETGVTQSPTHLIKTRGQQVTLRCSSQSGHNTVSWYQQALGQGPQFIFQYYREEENGRGNFPPRFSGLQFPNYSSELNVNALELDDSALYLCASSLVAGGSGANVLTFGAGSRLTVL.

The genes are TRBV7-2 and TRBJ1-5; D might be TRBD1 (6 bases). The CDR3 has 16 amino acids. CDR1 and CDR2 from the germline V gene are SGHTA and FQGNSA. With 4 bases removed from V and 4 bases from J, the gap between germline ends came to 17 bases. Here the CDR3 reads CASSSHTGWTNQPQHF. The CDR3 nucleotides read TGTGCCAGCAGCTCTCACACAGGGTGGACGAATCAGCCCCAGCATTTT. Using reference TRBV7-2 and TRBJ1-5 for the parts outside the CDR3, the full variable domain is GAGVSQSPSNKVTEKGKDVELRCDPISGHTALYWYRQSLGQGLEFLIYFQGNSAPDKSGLPSDRFSAERTGGSVSTLTIQRTQQEDSAVYLCASSSHTGWTNQPQHFGDGTRLSIL.

V is TRBV7-9 and J is TRBJ1-2; 7 bases align to TRBD1. The CDR3 extends over 14 amino acids. The junction had 9 bases not matched to a gene; V was cut back by 3 bases and J by 8 bases. The germline CDR1 and CDR2 sequences are SEHNR and FQNEAQ (reference sequence). In DNA form, the CDR3 reads TGTGCCAGCAGCTTCGGGGGTGACAGGGTGGGCTACACCTTC. It specifies CASSFGGDRVGYTF.

The CDR3 coding sequence is TGTGCCAGCTGGGCCCAGGGGGCCTCCAATTCACCCCTCCACTTT. Translating gives CASWAQGASNSPLHF. The rearrangement uses TRBV18 and TRBJ1-6; TRBD1 matches 8 bases. V lost 7 bases to trimming and J lost 7 bases; unmatched junction nucleotides: 9. This CDR3 is 15 amino acids long. Germline values: CDR1 KGHSH, CDR2 LQKENI. Complete variable domain (other parts from reference TRBV18 and TRBJ1-6): NAGVMQNPRHLVRRRGQEARLRCSPMKGHSHVYWYRQLPEEGLKFMVYLQKENIIDESGMPKERFSAEFPKEGPSILRIQQVVRGDSAAYFCASWAQGASNSPLHFGNGTRLTVT.

The chain joins TRBV7-9 to TRBJ1-2; D perhaps matches TRBD1 (5 bases). The germline CDR1 and CDR2 sequences are SEHNR and FQNEAQ (reference sequence). V shed 6 bases and J shed 8 bases, with 10 bases lying between them. The CDR3 runs 11 residues. The CDR3 nucleotides read TGTGCCAGCAGTCGGGGGGGAGGCTACACCTTC. Its protein is CASSRGGGYTF.

The chain employs TRBV5-1 and TRBJ2-2; D unresolved. The germline gives CDR1 SGHRS, CDR2 YFSETQ. The CDR3 extends over 14 amino acids. V gave up 4 bases and J gave up 11 bases, with 18 bases separating them. CDR3 protein: CASSLNLAAPELFF. In DNA form, the CDR3 reads TGCGCCAGCAGCCTGAATCTGGCGGCCCCCGAGCTGTTTTTT.